This TCR beta chain was captured by sequencing in a study of blood T cell repertoires in COVID-19. Study-level background: The cDNA or gDNA used as material had been derived from T cells, B-cell-depleted T cells, or PBMCs.

Sequenced by immunoSEQ multiplex PCR; TCRdb stores in-frame clones only, minus some. Of about 220,000 clones listed, around 80% are singletons. Germline loops: CDR1 SGDLS, CDR2 YYNGEE. Trimming pared 0 bases from V and 3 bases from J, leaving 7 bases between. The CDR3 contains 13 residues. This clonotype was sampled from a woman aged 65 to 85 with acute or convalescent COVID-19. Source material: peripheral blood. The chain carries TRBV9 and TRBJ2-7, with unresolved D. CDR3 region: CASSVGLNYEQYF. CDR3 sequence (DNA): TGTGCCAGCAGCGTAGGACTTAACTACGAGCAGTACTTC.